The clone carrying this T cell receptor (beta chain) was detected many times. Through Arm-PCR of CDR3 regions and iRepertoire HTBI primers, TCR beta libraries were built. TCRdb called the multiplex PCR reads again in MiXCR, with one record for every CDR3 protein. The sample carries 250,000 to 400,000 distinct CDR3 sequences, about a sixth recorded once. Time point specified: newly diagnosed GD, antithyroid drugs for less than 3 months. PBMCs were the source of the RNA used for TCR sequencing. This sample is drawn from a study of regulatory T cells in long-lasting Graves disease. The CDR3 consists of 15 residues. After removal of 5 bases from V and 6 bases from J, the junction contained 10 bases not matched to a gene.

The sequence was obtained from a female donor with Graves disease. The sequencing here drew on peripheral blood mononuclear cells (PBMCs), taken at new diagnosis, from a patient treated with antithyroid drugs. The J gene is TRBJ2-7, the V gene TRBV12-3 or TRBV12-4, with TRBD2 matching 10 bases. The CDR3 nucleotides read TGTGCCAGCAGTCGCCGGACTAGCGGCCCTATCGAGCAGTACTTC. This encodes CASSRRTSGPIEQYF.